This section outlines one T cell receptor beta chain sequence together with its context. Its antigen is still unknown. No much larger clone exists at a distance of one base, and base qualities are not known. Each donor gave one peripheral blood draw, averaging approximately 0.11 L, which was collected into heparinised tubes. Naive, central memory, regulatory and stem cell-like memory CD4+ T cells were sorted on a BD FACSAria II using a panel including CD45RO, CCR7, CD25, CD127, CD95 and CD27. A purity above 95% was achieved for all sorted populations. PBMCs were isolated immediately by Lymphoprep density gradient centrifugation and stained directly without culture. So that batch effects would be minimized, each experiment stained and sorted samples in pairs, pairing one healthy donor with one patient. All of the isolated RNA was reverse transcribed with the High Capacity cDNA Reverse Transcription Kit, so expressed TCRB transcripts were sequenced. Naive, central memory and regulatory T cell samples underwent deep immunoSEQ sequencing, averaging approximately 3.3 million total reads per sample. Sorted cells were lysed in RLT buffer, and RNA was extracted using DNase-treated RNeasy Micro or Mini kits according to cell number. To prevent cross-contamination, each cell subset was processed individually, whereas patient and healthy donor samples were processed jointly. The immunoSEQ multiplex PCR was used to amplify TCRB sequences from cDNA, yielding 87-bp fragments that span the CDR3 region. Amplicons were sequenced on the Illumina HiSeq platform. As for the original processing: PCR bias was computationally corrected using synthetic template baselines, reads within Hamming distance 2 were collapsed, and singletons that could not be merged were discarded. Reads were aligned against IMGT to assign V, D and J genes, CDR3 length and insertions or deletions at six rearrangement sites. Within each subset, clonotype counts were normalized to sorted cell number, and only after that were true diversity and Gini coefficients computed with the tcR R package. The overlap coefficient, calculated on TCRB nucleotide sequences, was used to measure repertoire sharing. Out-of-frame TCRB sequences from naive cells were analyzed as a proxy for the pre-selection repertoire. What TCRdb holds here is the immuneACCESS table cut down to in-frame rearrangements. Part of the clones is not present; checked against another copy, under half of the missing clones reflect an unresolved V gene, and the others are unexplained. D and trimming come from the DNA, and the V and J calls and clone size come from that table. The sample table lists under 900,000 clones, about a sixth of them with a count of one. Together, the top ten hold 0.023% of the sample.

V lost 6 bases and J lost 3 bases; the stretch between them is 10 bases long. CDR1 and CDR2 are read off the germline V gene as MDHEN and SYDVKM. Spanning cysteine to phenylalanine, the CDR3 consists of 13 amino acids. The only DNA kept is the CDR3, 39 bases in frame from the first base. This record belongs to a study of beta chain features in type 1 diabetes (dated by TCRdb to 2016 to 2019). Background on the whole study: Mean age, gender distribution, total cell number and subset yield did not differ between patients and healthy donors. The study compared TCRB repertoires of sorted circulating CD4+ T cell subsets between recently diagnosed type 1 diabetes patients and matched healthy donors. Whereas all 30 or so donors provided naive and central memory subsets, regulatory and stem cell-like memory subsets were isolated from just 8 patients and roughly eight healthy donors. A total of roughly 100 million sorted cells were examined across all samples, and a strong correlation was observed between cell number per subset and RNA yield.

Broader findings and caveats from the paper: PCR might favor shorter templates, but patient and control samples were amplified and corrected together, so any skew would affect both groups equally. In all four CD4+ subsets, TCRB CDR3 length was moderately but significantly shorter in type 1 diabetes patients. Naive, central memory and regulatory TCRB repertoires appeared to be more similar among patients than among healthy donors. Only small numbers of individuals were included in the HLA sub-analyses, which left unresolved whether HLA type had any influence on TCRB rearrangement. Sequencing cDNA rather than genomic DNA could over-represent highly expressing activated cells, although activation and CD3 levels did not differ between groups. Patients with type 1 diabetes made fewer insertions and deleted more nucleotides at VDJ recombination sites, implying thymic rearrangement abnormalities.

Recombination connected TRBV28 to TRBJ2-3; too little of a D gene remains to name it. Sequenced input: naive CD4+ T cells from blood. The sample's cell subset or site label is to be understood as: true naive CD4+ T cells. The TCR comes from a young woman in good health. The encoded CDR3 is CASSNAGTDTQYF. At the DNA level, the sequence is TGTGCCAGCAGCAATGCCGGGACAGATACGCAGTATTTT.